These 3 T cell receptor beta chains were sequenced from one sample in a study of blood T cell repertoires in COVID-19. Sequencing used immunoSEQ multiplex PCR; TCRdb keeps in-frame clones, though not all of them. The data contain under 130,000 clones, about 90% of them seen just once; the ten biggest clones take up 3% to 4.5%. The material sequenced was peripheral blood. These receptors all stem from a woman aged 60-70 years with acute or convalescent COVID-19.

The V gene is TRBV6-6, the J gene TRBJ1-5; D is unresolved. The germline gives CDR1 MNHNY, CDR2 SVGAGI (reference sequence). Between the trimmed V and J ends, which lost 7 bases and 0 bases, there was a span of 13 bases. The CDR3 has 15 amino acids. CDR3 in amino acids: CASTLTTNSNQPQHF. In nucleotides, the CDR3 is TGTGCCAGCACCCTGACAACAAATAGCAATCAGCCCCAGCATTTT.

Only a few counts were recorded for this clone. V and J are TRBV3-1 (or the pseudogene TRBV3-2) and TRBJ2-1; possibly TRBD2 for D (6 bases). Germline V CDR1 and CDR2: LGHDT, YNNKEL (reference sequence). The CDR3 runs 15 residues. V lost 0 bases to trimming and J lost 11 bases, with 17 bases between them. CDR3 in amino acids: CASSQDSSGPMKQFF. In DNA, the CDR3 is TGTGCCAGCAGCCAAGATAGTAGCGGCCCAATGAAGCAGTTCTTC.

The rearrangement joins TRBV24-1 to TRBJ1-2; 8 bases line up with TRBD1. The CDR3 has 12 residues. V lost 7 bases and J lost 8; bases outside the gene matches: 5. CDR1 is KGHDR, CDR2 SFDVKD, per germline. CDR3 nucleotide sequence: TGTGCCACCAGAGGACAGGGTGGCGGCTACACCTTC. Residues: CATRGQGGGYTF.